This T cell receptor beta chain was captured by sequencing in a study of CD8+ T cells in alopecia areata. Notes on this clone: Its matching antigen is unknown. The same CDR3 is also encoded by other DNA sequences in this sample.

Trimming took 2 bases from V and 6 from J, leaving 8 bases between them. This CDR3 spans 13 amino acids. From germline, CDR1 is MDHEN and CDR2 SYDVKM. Treatment described: oral pan-JAK inhibitor, 5-10 mg twice daily. Extraction and reverse transcription of RNA yielded cDNA as the sequencing template. Profiled with immunoSEQ multiplex PCR; TCRdb holds only in-frame clones, not every one. Of some 220,000 clones in the sample, about three fifths are singletons; the top ten hold 1.6%. Study results and caveats: It was less clear whether patients shared TCRs than it was in mice, possibly because of HLA.

The sample was CD4+ T cells sorted from blood, taken at week 4, from a patient treated with tofacitinib. The rearrangement uses TRBV28 and TRBJ1-5, with D possibly TRBD1 on 6 matching bases. The origin of this receptor is a human donor with alopecia areata. The CDR3 nucleotides read TGTGCCAGCAGTTTAGGGGGCAGTCAGCCCCAGCATTTT. Residues: CASSLGGSQPQHF.